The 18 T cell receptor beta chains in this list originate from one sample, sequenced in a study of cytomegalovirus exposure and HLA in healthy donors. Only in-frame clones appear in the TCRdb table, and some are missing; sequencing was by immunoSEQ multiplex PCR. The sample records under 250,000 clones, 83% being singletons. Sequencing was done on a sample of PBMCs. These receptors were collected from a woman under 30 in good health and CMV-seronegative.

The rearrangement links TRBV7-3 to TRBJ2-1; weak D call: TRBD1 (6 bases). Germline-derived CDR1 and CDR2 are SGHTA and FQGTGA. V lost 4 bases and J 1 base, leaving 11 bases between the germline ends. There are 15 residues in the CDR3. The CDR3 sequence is CASSSGQLSYNEQFF. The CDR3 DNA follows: TGTGCCAGCAGCTCCGGACAGTTGTCCTACAATGAGCAGTTCTTC. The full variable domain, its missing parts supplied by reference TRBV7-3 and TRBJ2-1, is GAGVSQTPSNKVTEKGKYVELRCDPISGHTALYWYRQSLGQGPEFLIYFQGTGAADDSGLPNDRFFAVRPEGSVSTLKIQRTERGDSAVYLCASSSGQLSYNEQFFGPGTRLTVL.

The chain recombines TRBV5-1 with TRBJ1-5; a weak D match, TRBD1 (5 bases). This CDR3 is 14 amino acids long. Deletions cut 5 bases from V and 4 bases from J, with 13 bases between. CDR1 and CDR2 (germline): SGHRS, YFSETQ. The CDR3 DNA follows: TGCGCCAGCAGTCTGCAGGGAGGGAATCAGCCCCAGCATTTT. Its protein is CASSLQGGNQPQHF.

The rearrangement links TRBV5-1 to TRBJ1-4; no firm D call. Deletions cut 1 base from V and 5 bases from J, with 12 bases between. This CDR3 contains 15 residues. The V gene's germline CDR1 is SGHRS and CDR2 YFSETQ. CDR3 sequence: CASSLRVGINEKLFF. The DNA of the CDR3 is TGCGCCAGCAGCTTGCGGGTCGGTATAAATGAAAAACTGTTTTTT.

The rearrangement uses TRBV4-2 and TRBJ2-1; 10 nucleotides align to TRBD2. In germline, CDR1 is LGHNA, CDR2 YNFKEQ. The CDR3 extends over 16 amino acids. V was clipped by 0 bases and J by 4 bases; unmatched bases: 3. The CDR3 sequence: CASSQEGSGGYNEQFF. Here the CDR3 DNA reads TGTGCCAGCAGCCAAGAGGGTAGCGGGGGGTACAATGAGCAGTTCTTC.

The CDR3 region has the DNA TGCGCCAGCAGCCCCCCCGGGAAGGGGGGCCAGCCCTACGAGCAGTACTTC. It encodes CASSPPGKGGQPYEQYF. This chain links TRBV4-1 with TRBJ2-7; either TRBD1 or TRBD2 may supply D (6 bases each). In germline, CDR1 is MGHRA, CDR2 YSYEKL. CDR3 length: 17 residues. V gave up 4 bases and J gave up 2 bases, with 21 bases separating them.

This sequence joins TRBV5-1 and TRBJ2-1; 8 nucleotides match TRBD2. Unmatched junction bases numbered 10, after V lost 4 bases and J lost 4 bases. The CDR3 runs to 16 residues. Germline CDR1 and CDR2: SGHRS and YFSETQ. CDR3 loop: CASSTPGLGLYNEQFF. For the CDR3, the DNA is TGCGCCAGCAGCACACCGGGACTAGGATTATACAATGAGCAGTTCTTC.

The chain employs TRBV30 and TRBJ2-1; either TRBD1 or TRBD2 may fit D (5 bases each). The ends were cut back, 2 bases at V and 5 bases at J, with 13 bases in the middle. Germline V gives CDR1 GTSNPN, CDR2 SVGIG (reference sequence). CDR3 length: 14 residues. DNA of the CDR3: TGTGCCTGGAGTTGGGGAGCGGACAACAATGAGCAGTTCTTC. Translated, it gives CAWSWGADNNEQFF.

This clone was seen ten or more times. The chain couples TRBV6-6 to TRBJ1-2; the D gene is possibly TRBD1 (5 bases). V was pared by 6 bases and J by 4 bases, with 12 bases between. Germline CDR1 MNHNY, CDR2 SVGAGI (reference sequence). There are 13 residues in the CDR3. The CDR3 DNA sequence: TGTGCCAGCAGGACGGGGCAGGTCTATGGCTACACCTTC. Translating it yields CASRTGQVYGYTF.

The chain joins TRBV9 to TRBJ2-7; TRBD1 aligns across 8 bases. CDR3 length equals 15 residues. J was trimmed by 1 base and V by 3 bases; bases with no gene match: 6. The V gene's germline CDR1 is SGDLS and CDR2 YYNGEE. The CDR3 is CASSAGQGQSYEQYF. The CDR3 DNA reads TGTGCCAGCAGCGCAGGACAGGGACAATCCTACGAGCAGTACTTC.

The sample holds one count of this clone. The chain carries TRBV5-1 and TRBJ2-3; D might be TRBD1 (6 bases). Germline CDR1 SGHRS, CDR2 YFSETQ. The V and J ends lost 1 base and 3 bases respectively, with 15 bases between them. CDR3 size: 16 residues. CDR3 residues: CASSLLTGQGTDTQYF. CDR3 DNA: TGCGCCAGCAGCTTGTTAACAGGTCAGGGGACAGATACGCAGTATTTT.

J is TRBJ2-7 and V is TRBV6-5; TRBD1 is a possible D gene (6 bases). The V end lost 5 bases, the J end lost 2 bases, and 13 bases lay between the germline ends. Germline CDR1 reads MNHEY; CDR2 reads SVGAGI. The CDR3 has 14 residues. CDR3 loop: CASSTSEGAYEQYF. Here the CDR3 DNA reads TGTGCCAGCAGTACTAGTGAGGGGGCCTACGAGCAGTACTTC.

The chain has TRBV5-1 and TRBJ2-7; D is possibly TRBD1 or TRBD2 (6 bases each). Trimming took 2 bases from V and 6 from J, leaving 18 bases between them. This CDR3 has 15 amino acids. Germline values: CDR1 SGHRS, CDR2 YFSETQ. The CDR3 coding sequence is TGCGCCAGCAGCTTAACAGGGCTCAAGGGGGGCGAGCAGTACTTC. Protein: CASSLTGLKGGEQYF. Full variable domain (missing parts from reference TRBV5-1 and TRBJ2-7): KAGVTQTPRYLIKTRGQQVTLSCSPISGHRSVSWYQQTPGQGLQFLFEYFSETQRNKGNFPGRFSGRQFSNSRSEMNVSTLELGDSALYLCASSLTGLKGGEQYFGPGTRLTVT.

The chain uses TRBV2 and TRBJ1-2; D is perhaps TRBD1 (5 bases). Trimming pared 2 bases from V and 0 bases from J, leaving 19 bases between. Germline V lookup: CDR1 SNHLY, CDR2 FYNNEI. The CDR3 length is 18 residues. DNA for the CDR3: TGTGCCAGCAGTGAAATGAGGGGCTCACAGGCTTCTAACTATGGCTACACCTTC. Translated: CASSEMRGSQASNYGYTF.

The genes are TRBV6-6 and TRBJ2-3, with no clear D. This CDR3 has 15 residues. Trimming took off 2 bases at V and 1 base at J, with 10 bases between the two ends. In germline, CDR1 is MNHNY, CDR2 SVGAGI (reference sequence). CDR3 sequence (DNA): TGTGCCAGCAGTTACGCGCGGAAAGGCACAGATACGCAGTATTTT. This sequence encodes CASSYARKGTDTQYF.

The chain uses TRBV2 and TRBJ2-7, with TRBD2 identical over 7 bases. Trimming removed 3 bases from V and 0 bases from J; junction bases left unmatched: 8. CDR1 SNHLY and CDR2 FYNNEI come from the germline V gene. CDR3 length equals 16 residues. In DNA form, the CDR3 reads TGTGCCAGCAGTGACGATGGGCTAGCGGACTCCTACGAGCAGTACTTC. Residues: CASSDDGLADSYEQYF.

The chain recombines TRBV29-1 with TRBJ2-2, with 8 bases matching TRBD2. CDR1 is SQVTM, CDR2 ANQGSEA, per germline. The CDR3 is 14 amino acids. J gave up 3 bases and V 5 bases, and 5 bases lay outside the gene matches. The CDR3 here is CSVSGGRDTGELFF. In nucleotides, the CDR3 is TGCAGCGTTAGCGGGGGCCGAGACACCGGGGAGCTGTTTTTT.

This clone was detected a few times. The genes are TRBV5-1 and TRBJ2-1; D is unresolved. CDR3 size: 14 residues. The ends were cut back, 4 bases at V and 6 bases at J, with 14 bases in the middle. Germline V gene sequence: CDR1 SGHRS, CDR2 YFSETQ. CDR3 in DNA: TGCGCCAGCAGCAGCCCCAATACCGGCAATGAGCAGTTCTTC. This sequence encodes CASSSPNTGNEQFF.

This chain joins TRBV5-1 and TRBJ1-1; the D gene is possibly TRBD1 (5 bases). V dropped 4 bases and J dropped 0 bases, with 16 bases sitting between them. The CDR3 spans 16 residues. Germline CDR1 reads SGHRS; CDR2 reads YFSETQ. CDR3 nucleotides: TGCGCCAGCAGCCTCGAAGTAGGGGAGGTGAACACTGAAGCTTTCTTT. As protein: CASSLEVGEVNTEAFF.